The text below deals with one T cell receptor beta chain. Its antigen is unknown. This sample stems from a study of T cell responses to AZD1222 COVID-19 vaccine. Study overall: Second-dose intervals of approximately 4 or approximately 12 weeks were pooled.

The CDR3 runs to 15 residues. V was cut by 4 bases and J by 6 bases, with 16 bases left in between. Germline CDR1 is KGHSH and CDR2 is LQKENI. Method: immunoSEQ multiplex PCR; TCRdb's copy keeps in-frame clones and lacks some. The data show approximately 150,000 clones, about nine tenths seen once. Study-level findings and limits: Samples come after the peak T cell response, not at day 14. With two AZD1222 doses given, Spike-specific TCR breadth and depth both rose. The donor cohort was predominantly white British with a female majority, and clonal diversity may have been underestimated.

The sequencing used peripheral blood, collected on day 0 of AZD1222 vaccination. This receptor was obtained from an adult in good health. J is TRBJ2-1 and V is TRBV18, with TRBD1 as a possible D gene (6 bases). Here the CDR3 reads CASSRSAGAGNEQFF. The CDR3 DNA is TGTGCCAGCTCACGCTCTGCAGGGGCCGGCAATGAGCAGTTCTTC.